The 16 T cell receptor beta chains in this list originate from one sample, sequenced in a study of cytomegalovirus exposure and HLA in healthy donors. A multiplex PCR was run with 60 Vbeta primers and 13 Jbeta primers. Method: immunoSEQ multiplex PCR; TCRdb's copy keeps in-frame clones and lacks some. Of over 150,000 clones in the sample, around 80% were seen once. Sequencing input: PBMCs. These receptor sequences come from a woman in her thirties in good health and CMV-seropositive.

V is TRBV6-1 and J is TRBJ2-1, with D possibly TRBD2 on 6 matching bases. CDR1 and CDR2 from the germline V gene are MNHNS and SASEGT. The germline V and J ends were trimmed by 2 bases and 0 bases, with 11 bases remaining between them. The CDR3 consists of 16 residues. CDR3 DNA sequence: TGTGCCAGCAGTGAACGGGACGGGAGCTCCTACAATGAGCAGTTCTTC. Translating it yields CASSERDGSSYNEQFF.

The chain has TRBV7-2 and TRBJ2-3; the match to TRBD1 covers 9 bases. Germline CDR1 and CDR2: SGHTA and FQGNSA. This CDR3 contains 14 residues. Germline trimming cut 5 bases from V and 7 bases from J; bases unmatched to any gene: 7. CDR3 DNA sequence: TGTGCCAGCAGCAAACAGGGGGCAACAAATACGCAGTATTTT. Translated: CASSKQGATNTQYF.

The gene calls are TRBV6-4 and TRBJ2-3, with 10 bases fitting TRBD2. V shed 6 bases and J 4 bases; nucleotides not matched to a gene: 4. The CDR3 is 14 residues long. The germline CDR1 and CDR2 sequences are MRHNA and SNTAGT. DNA for the CDR3: TGTGCCAGCAGGCTACTAGCGGGATCAGATACGCAGTATTTT. Translated, it gives CASRLLAGSDTQYF.

The V call is TRBV28, the J call TRBJ2-5, with 14 positions matching TRBD2. Trimming at V came to 2 bases and at J to 1 base, leaving 9 bases not matched to a gene. CDR1 and CDR2 (germline): MDHEN, SYDVKM. This CDR3 region has 19 residues. CDR3: CASSLAPWTSGRSQETQYF. The CDR3 DNA sequence: TGTGCCAGCAGTTTAGCCCCCTGGACTAGCGGGAGGTCCCAAGAGACCCAGTACTTC.

The chain has TRBV5-6 and TRBJ2-3; tentative D call: TRBD2 (6 bases). The CDR3 totals 14 residues. CDR1 is SGHDT, CDR2 YYEEEE, per germline. Trimming removed 2 bases from V and 2 bases from J, with 9 bases in between. The CDR3 DNA follows: TGTGCCAGCAGCTTTACTAGCCCCACAGATACGCAGTATTTT. Translation gives CASSFTSPTDTQYF.

V gene TRBV7-9 combines with J gene TRBJ2-3, with TRBD2 matching over 11 bases. The CDR3 length is 19 residues. The V gene's germline CDR1 is SEHNR and CDR2 FQNEAQ (reference sequence). Trimming at V came to 1 base and at J to 4 bases, leaving 13 bases not matched to a gene. CDR3: CASSLGTSGLAFGPDTQYF. Written as DNA, the CDR3 is TGTGCCAGCAGCTTAGGGACTAGCGGGCTTGCTTTCGGGCCAGATACGCAGTATTTT.

The J gene is TRBJ2-1, the V gene TRBV7-7; 8 bases line up with TRBD2. With 5 bases clipped from V and 9 bases from J, the junction kept 12 bases outside the gene matches. Germline V gives CDR1 SSHAT, CDR2 FNYEAQ (reference sequence). The CDR3 is 15 residues long. The CDR3 DNA follows: TGTGCCAGCAGCCCAAGCGGGAGTTTTAGGTCTGAGCAGTTCTTC. As protein: CASSPSGSFRSEQFF.

The V and J genes are TRBV7-6 and TRBJ2-2, with 7 positions matching TRBD2. V lost 0 bases, J lost 5 bases, and 6 bases stayed unmatched. The V gene's germline CDR1 is SGHVS and CDR2 FNYEAQ. The CDR3 is 16 amino acids. The CDR3 nucleotides read TGTGCCAGCAGCTTAGCGGCAGGCGGGGGAACCGGGGAGCTGTTTTTT. It yields the protein CASSLAAGGGTGELFF.

The chain has TRBV11-3 and TRBJ2-2, with D possibly being TRBD2 (5 bases). The V gene's germline CDR1 is SGHNT and CDR2 YENEEA. V dropped 7 bases and J dropped 7 bases, with 10 bases sitting between them. There are 12 residues in the CDR3. CDR3 amino acids: CASNSGIGELFF. The CDR3 nucleotides are TGTGCCAGCAACTCGGGAATCGGGGAGCTGTTTTTT.

The chain is built from TRBV5-4 and TRBJ2-7, with TRBD2 matching 10 bases. The CDR3 consists of 17 residues. CDR1 SGHNT and CDR2 YYREEE come from the germline V gene (reference sequence). Unmatched junction bases numbered 12, after V lost 4 bases and J lost 2 bases. CDR3 amino acids: CASSTKAGGPSAYEQYF. The CDR3 coding sequence is TGTGCCAGCAGCACTAAAGCGGGAGGGCCGTCAGCCTACGAGCAGTACTTC. Full variable domain (outside the CDR3, taken from reference TRBV5-4 and TRBJ2-7): ETGVTQSPTHLIKTRGQQVTLRCSSQSGHNTVSWYQQALGQGPQFIFQYYREEENGRGNFPPRFSGLQFPNYSSELNVNALELDDSALYLCASSTKAGGPSAYEQYFGPGTRLTVT.

The chain couples TRBV5-4 to TRBJ2-2; 11 bases match TRBD1. This CDR3 comprises 16 residues. Germline lookup yields CDR1 SGHNT and CDR2 YYREEE (reference sequence). The junction had 9 bases not matched to a gene; V was cut back by 7 bases and J by 4 bases. The CDR3 protein is CASGQGQGVVTGELFF. For the CDR3, the DNA is TGTGCCAGCGGCCAGGGACAGGGGGTTGTCACCGGGGAGCTGTTTTTT.

Only a few counts were recorded for this clone. The chain couples TRBV10-3 to TRBJ1-5; D not resolved. Germline CDR1 ENHRY, CDR2 SYGVKD. The germline V and J ends were trimmed by 4 bases and 3 bases, with 7 bases remaining between them. The CDR3 extends over 13 amino acids. CDR3 region: CAISAGVNQPQHF. The CDR3 DNA sequence: TGTGCCATCAGTGCCGGGGTCAATCAGCCCCAGCATTTT.

The rearrangement links TRBV2 to TRBJ1-1; D gene unclear. Germline V gene sequence: CDR1 SNHLY, CDR2 FYNNEI. The CDR3 covers 13 residues. Between the trimmed V and J ends, which lost 9 bases and 2 bases, there was a span of 13 bases. As DNA, the CDR3 is TGTGCCAGTTCAACTGTAGCCAACACTGAAGCTTTCTTT. Translated: CASSTVANTEAFF.

The chain is built from TRBV11-2 and TRBJ2-7, with TRBD2 identical over 13 bases. Per the germline V gene, CDR1 is SGHAT and CDR2 is FQNNGV. V lost 7 bases, J lost 6 bases, and 9 bases stayed unmatched. This CDR3 region has 15 residues. The CDR3: CASTWGTSGKIEQYF. CDR3 DNA sequence: TGTGCCAGCACCTGGGGGACTAGCGGGAAGATCGAGCAGTACTTC.

V and J are TRBV5-1 and TRBJ1-3; D is undetermined. Germline V gene sequence: CDR1 SGHRS, CDR2 YFSETQ. CDR3 length equals 20 residues. The ends were cut back, 0 bases at V and 0 bases at J, with 22 bases in the middle. CDR3: CASSLETPGITTGSGNTIYF. Here the CDR3 DNA reads TGCGCCAGCAGCTTGGAAACCCCCGGGATTACAACCGGCTCTGGAAACACCATATATTTT.

The chain joins TRBV10-3 to TRBJ2-1; maybe TRBD2 (5 bases). The length of the CDR3 is 18 residues. Germline lookup yields CDR1 ENHRY and CDR2 SYGVKD. V lost 0 bases, J lost 0 bases, and 15 bases lay in between. The CDR3 DNA sequence: TGTGCCATCAGTGAGTCGATGGTGGGAGCGAGCTCCTACAATGAGCAGTTCTTC. Translation gives CAISESMVGASSYNEQFF.